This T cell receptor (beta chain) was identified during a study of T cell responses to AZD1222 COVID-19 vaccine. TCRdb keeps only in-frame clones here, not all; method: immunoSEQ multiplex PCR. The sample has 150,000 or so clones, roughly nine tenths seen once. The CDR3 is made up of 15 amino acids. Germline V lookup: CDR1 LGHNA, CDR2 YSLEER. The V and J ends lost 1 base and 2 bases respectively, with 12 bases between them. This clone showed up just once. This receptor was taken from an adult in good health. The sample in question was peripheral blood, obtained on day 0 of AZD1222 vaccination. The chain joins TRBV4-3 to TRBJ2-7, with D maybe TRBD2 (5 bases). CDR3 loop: CASSQVSGLAYEQYF. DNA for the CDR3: TGCGCCAGCAGCCAAGTATCCGGACTCGCCTACGAGCAGTACTTC.